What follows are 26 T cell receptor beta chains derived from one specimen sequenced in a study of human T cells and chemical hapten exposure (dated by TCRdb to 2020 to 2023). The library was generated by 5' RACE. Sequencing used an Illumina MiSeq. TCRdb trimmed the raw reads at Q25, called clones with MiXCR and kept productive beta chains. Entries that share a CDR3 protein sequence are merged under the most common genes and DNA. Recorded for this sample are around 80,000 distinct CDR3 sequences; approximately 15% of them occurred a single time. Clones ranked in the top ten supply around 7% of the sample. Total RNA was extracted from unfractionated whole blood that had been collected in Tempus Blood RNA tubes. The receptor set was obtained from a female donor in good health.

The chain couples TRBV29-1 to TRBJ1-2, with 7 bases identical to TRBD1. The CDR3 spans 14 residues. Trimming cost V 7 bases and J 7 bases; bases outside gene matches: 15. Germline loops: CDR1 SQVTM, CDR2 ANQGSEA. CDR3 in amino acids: CSGRQGEAAGGYTF. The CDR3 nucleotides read TGCAGCGGGAGACAGGGAGAAGCGGCGGGTGGCTACACCTTC.

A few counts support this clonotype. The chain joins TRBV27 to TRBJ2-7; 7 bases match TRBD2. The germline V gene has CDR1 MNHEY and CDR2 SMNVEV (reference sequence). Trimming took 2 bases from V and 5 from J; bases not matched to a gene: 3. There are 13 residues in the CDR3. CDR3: CASSLIGGDEQYF. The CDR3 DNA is TGTGCCAGCAGTTTAATTGGGGGGGACGAGCAGTACTTC.

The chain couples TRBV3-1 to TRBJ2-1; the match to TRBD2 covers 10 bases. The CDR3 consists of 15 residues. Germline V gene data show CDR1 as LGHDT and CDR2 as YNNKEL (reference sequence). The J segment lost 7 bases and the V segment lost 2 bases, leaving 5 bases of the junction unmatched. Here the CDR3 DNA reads TGTGCCAGCAGCCAAACTAGCGGGAACGGAAATGAGCAGTTCTTC. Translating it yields CASSQTSGNGNEQFF.

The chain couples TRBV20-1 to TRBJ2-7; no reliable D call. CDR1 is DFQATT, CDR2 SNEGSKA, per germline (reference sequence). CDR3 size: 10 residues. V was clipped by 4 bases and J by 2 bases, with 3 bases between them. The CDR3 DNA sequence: TGCAGTGCTAATCCCTACGAGCAGTACTTC. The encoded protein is CSANPYEQYF.

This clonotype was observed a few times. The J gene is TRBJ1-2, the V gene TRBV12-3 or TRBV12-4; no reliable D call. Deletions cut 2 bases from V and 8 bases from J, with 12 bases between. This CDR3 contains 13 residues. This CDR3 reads CASSLTSEGGYTF. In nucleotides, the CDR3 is TGTGCCAGCAGTTTAACGAGTGAAGGGGGCTACACCTTC.

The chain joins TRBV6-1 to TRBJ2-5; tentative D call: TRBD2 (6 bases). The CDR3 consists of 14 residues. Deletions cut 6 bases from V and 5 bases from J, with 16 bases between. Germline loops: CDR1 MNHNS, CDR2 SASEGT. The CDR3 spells CASREQEAGETQYF. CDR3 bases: TGTGCCAGCAGAGAACAGGAGGCGGGGGAGACCCAGTACTTC.

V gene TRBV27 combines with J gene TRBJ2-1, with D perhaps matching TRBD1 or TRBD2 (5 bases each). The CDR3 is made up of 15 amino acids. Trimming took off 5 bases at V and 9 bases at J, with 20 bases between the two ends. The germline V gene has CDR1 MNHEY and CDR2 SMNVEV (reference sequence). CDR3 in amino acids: CASSPPGRRFTEQFF. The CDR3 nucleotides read TGTGCCAGCAGTCCTCCGGGACGACGGTTTACTGAGCAGTTCTTC.

CDR3 DNA: TGTGCCAGCAGTTACGGGTCTAGCGGACGCACAGATACGCAGTATTTT. It encodes CASSYGSSGRTDTQYF. V gene TRBV6-5 combines with J gene TRBJ2-3, with 7 bases fitting TRBD2. CDR3 length equals 16 residues. The germline V gene has CDR1 MNHEY and CDR2 SVGAGI. With 2 bases clipped from V and 1 base from J, the junction kept 6 bases outside the gene matches.

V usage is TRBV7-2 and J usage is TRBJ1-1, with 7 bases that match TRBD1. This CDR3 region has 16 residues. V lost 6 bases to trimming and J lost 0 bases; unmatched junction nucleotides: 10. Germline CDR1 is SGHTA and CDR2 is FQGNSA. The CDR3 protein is CASSRGQYLMNTEAFF. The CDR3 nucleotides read TGTGCCAGCAGTCGGGGACAGTACCTCATGAACACTGAAGCTTTCTTT.

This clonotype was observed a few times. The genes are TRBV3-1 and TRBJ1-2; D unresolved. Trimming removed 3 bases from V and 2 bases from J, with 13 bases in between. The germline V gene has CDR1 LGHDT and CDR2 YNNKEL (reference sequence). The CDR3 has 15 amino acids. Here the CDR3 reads CASSQGRTGNYGYTF. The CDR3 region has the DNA TGTGCCAGCAGCCAGGGTAGGACGGGGAACTATGGCTACACCTTC.

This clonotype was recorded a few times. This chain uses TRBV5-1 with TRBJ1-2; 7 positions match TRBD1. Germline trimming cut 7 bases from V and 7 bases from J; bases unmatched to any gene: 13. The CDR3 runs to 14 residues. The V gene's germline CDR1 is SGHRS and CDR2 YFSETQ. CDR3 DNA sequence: TGCGCCAGCCACGAAGGAATTAACAGGGGTGGCTACACCTTC. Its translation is CASHEGINRGGYTF. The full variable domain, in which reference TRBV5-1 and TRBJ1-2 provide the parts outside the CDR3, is KAGVTQTPRYLIKTRGQQVTLSCSPISGHRSVSWYQQTPGQGLQFLFEYFSETQRNKGNFPGRFSGRQFSNSRSEMNVSTLELGDSALYLCASHEGINRGGYTFGSGTRLTVV.

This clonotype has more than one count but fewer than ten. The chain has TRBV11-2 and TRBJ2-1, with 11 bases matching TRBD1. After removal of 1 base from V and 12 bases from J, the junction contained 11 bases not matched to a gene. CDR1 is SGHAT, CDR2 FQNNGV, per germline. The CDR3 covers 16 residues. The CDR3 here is CASSLAGTGGPLGQFF. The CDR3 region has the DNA TGTGCCAGCAGCTTAGCGGGGACAGGGGGGCCCCTTGGGCAGTTCTTC. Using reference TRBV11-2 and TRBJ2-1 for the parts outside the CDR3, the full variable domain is EAGVAQSPRYKIIEKRQSVAFWCNPISGHATLYWYQQILGQGPKLLIQFQNNGVVDDSQLPKDRFSAERLKGVDSTLKIQPAKLEDSAVYLCASSLAGTGGPLGQFFGPGTRLTVL.

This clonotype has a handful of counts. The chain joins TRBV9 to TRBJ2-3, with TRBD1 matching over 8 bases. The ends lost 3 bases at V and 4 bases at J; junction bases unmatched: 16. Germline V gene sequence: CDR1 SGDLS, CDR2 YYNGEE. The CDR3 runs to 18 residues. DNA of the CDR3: TGTGCCAGCAGCGCGGCCAAGGGACAGGTAACGGGCCCAGATACGCAGTATTTT. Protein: CASSAAKGQVTGPDTQYF.

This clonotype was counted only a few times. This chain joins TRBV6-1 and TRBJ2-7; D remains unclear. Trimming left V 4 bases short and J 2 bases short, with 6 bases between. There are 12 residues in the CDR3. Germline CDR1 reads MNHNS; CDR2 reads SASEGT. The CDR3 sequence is CASSALTYEQYF. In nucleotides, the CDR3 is TGTGCCAGCAGTGCCCTTACCTACGAGCAGTACTTC.

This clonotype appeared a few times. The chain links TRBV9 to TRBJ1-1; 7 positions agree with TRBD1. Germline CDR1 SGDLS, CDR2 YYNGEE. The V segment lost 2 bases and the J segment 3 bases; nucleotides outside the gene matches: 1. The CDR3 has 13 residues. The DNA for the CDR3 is TGTGCCAGCAGCGTGGGACAGCACACTGAAGCTTTCTTT. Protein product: CASSVGQHTEAFF.

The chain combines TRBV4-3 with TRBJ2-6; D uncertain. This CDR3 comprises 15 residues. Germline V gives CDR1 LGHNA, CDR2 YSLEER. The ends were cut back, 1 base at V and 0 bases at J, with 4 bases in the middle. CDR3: CASSQGFSGANVLTF. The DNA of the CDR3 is TGCGCCAGCAGCCAAGGTTTCTCTGGGGCCAACGTCCTGACTTTC.

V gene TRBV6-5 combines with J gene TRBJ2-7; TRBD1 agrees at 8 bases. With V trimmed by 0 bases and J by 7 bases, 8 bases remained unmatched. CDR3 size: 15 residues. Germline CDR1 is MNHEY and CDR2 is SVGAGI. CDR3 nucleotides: TGTGCCAGCAGTTACTCCACTCAGGGGGCGTGGGAGCAGTACTTC. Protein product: CASSYSTQGAWEQYF.

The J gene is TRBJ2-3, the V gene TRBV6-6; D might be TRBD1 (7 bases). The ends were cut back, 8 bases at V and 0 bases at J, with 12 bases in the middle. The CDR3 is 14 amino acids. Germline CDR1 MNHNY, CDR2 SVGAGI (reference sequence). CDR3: CASSPGGSTDTQYF. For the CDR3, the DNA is TGTGCCAGCTCCCCAGGGGGGAGCACAGATACGCAGTATTTT.

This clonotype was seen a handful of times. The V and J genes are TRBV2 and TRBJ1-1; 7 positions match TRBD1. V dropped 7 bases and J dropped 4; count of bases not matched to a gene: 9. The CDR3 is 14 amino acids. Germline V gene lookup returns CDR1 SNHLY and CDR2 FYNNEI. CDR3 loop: CASIRDAGGTEAFF. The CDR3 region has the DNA TGTGCCAGCATCCGTGACGCAGGGGGCACTGAAGCTTTCTTT.

The CDR3 spells CASSYSVGGEREKLFF. The DNA for the CDR3 is TGTGCCAGCAGTTACTCCGTTGGGGGGGAAAGAGAAAAACTGTTTTTT. The rearrangement joins TRBV6-5 to TRBJ1-4; possible D gene TRBD1, 5 bases. The germline V and J ends were trimmed by 0 bases and 8 bases, with 16 bases remaining between them. The CDR3 contains 16 residues. Germline CDR1 and CDR2: MNHEY and SVGAGI.

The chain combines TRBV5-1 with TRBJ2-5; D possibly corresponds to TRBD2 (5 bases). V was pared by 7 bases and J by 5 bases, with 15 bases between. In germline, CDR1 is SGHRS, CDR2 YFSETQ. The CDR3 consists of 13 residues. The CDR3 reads CASCQMASETQYF. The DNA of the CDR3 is TGCGCCAGCTGCCAGATGGCTAGCGAGACCCAGTACTTC.

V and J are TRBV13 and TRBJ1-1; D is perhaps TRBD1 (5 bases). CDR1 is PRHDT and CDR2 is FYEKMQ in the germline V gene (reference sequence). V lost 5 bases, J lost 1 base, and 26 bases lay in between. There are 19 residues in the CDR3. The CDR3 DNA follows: TGTGCCAGCAGCCCAGCCCGGGCAGGGTGGGCTACGGAGAACACTGAAGCTTTCTTT. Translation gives CASSPARAGWATENTEAFF. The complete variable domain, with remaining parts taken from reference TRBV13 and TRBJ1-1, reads AAGVIQSPRHLIKEKRETATLKCYPIPRHDTVYWYQQGPGQDPQFLISFYEKMQSDKGSIPDRFSAQQFSDYHSELNMSSLELGDSALYFCASSPARAGWATENTEAFFGQGTRLTVV.

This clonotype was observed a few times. Here the CDR3 reads CASSLPTGGNYNEQFF. In DNA form, the CDR3 reads TGTGCCAGCAGTCTACCTACAGGGGGAAATTACAATGAGCAGTTCTTC. The chain carries TRBV28 and TRBJ2-1; the match to TRBD1 covers 8 bases. Germline trimming cut 5 bases from V and 4 bases from J; bases unmatched to any gene: 10. The V gene's germline CDR1 is MDHEN and CDR2 SYDVKM. This CDR3 spans 16 amino acids.

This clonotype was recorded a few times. This chain's CDR3 is CSARDESQGTWTEAFF. In DNA, the CDR3 is TGCAGTGCTAGAGATGAGAGTCAAGGTACGTGGACTGAAGCTTTCTTT. The chain joins TRBV20-1 to TRBJ1-1; D uncertain. The CDR3 loop spans 16 amino acids. CDR1 DFQATT and CDR2 SNEGSKA come from the germline V gene (reference sequence). V was clipped by 0 bases and J by 5 bases, with 19 bases between them.

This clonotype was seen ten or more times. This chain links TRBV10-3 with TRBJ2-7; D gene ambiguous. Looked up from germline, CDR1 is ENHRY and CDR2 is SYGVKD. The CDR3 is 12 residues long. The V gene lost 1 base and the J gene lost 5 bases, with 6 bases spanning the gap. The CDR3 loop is CAISEFEDEQYF. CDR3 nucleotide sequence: TGTGCCATCAGTGAGTTCGAAGACGAGCAGTACTTC.

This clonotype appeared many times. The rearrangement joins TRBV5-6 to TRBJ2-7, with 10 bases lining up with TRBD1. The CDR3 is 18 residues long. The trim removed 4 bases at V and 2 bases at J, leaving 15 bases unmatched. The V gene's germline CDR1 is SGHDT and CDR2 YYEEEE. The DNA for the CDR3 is TGTGCCAGCAGCCTGGACCGGGACAGGGGACAATTTGCCTACGAGCAGTACTTC. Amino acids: CASSLDRDRGQFAYEQYF.